The sequence of this T cell receptor (beta chain) was determined in a study of blood T cells in healthy people across ages. General observations from the study: Investigators viewed diversity estimates from one million T cells as underestimates, the study reported. TCR beta diversity per million T cells fell roughly linearly with age.

V lost 2 bases to trimming and J lost 8 bases, with 15 bases between them. CDR3 length: 14 residues. Germline loops: CDR1 MRHNA, CDR2 SNTAGT. Each of the donors had 8 to 10 milliliters of peripheral blood drawn into EDTA-treated Vacutainer tubes. A second PCR, run for about 7 to 12 cycles, used a sample-barcoded 5' primer plus a J-beta primer mix. Each CDR3 protein is one row after TCRdb ran MiXCR on the 5' RACE reads. The sample lists about 1,600,000 distinct CDR3 sequences, 42% occurring once. Note on this clonotype: What it binds is unknown.

This TCR derives from a woman between 18 and 29 years old in good health. The rearrangement joins TRBV6-4 to TRBJ1-2; D remains ambiguous. Sequencing was carried out using blood. CDR3 nucleotides: TGTGCCAGCAGTGACGCCTTATACGGAAGGGGCTACACCTTC. Translated, it gives CASSDALYGRGYTF.